The sequence of this T cell receptor (beta chain) was determined in a study of shared clonotypes between healthy human individuals. General observations from the study: Some clonotypes were shared by all four sorted-subset donors, while others were not shared. The non-shared ones had lower generation probabilities than the shared ones. Naive subsets usually exceeded memory subsets in estimated richness. An anticipated effect of sequencing depth on clonotype sharing among donors was recognized.

About this clone itself: Antigen specificity is unknown.

The assay ran at deep level. Using immunoSEQ multiplex PCR, the repertoire was profiled, and TCRdb retains in-frame clones only, with some absent. This sample has about 2.3 million clones, with approximately 90% found just once. The CDR3 totals 13 residues. CDR1 is SQVTM and CDR2 is ANQGSEA in the germline V gene. V was cut by 6 bases and J by 1 base, with 10 bases left in between. The clonotype comes from a man between 18 and 35 years old in good health. Some clones in this sample may be carry-over from other donors' samples. The material sequenced was naive CD4+ T cells from PBMCs. The subset was: CD45RA+ positively selected. The chain links TRBV29-1 to TRBJ1-3, with a weak D call TRBD1 (6 bases). CDR3: CSVHGTSGNTIYF. The CDR3 coding sequence is TGCAGCGTCCACGGGACATCTGGAAACACCATATATTTT. Full variable domain (missing parts from reference TRBV29-1 and TRBJ1-3): SAVISQKPSRDICQRGTSLTIQCQVDSQVTMMFWYRQQPGQSLTLIATANQGSEATYESGFVIDKFPISRPNLTFSTLTVSNMSPEDSSIYLCSVHGTSGNTIYFGEGSWLTVV.